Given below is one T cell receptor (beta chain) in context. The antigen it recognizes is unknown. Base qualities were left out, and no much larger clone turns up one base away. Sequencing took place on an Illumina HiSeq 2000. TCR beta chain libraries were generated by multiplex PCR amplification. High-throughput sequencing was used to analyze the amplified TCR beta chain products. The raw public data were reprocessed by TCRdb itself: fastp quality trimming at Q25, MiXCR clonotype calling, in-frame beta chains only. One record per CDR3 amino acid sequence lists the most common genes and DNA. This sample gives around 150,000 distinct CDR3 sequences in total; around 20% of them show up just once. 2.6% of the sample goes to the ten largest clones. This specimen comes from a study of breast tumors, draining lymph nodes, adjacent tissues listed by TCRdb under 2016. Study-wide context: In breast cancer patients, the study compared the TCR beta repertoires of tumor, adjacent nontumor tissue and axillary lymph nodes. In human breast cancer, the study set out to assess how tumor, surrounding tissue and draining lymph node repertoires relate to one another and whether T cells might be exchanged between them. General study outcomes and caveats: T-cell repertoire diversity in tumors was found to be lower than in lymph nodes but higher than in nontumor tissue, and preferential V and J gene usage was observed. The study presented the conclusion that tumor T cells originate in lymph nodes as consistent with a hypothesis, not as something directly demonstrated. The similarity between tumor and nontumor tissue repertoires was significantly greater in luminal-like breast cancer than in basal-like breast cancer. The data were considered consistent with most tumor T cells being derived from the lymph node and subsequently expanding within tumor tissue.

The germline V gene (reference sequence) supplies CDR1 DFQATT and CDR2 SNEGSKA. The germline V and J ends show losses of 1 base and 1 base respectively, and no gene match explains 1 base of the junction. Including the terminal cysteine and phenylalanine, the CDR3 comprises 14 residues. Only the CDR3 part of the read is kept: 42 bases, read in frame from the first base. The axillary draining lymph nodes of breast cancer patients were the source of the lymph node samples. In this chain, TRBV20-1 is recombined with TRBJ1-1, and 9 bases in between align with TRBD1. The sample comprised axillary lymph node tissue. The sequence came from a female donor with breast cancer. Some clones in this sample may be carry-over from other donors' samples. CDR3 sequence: CSARGGQGNTEAFF. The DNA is TGCAGTGCTAGAGGGGGACAGGGGAACACTGAAGCTTTCTTT.